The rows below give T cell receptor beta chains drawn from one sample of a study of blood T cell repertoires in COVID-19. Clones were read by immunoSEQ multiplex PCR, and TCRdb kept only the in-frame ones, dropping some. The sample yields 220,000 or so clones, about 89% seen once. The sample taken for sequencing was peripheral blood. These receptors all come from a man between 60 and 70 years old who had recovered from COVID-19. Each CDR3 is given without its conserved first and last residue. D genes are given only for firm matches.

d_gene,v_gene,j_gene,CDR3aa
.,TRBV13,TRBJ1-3,ASSLGGGGGNTIY
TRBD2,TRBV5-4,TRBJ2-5,ASSPSGGRVQETQY
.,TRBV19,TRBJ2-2,ASSRAGSNTGELF
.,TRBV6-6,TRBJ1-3,ASGGSSGNTIY
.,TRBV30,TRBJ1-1,AWTKSPAGPTEAF
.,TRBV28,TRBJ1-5,ASSARGVGNQPQH
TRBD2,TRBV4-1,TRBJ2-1,ASSLTLAGGGNEQF
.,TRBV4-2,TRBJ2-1,ASTSRQAAINEQF
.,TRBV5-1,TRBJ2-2,ASSPTITKGELF
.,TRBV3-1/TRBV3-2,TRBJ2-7,ASSQDRYEQY
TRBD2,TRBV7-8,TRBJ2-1,ASSLAWGASGSLNEQF
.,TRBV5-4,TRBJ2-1,ASSLGDRDSGEQF
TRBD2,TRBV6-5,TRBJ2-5,ASSRTSGGTQY
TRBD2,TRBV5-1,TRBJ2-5,ASSLLASGMETQY
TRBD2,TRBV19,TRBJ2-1,ASSNPRSGGRNEQF
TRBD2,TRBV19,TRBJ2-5,ASSIGTSGGQLQETQY
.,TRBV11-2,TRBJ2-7,ASSPISSRGIKQY
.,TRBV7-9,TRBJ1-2,ASSLGDKGYT
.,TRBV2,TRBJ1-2,ASSEIRGYGYT
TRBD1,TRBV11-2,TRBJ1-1,ASSLLVGQGNTEAF
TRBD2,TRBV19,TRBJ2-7,ASSVTSGNPYEQY
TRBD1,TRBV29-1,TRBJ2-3,SGGTELISTDTQY
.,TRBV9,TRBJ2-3,ASSYRNRASTDTQY
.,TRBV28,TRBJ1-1,ASSLSRDTEAF
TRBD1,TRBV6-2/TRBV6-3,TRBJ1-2,ASSYRGQGLYGYT
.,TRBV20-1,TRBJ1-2,SAIGTGRYT
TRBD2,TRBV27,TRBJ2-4,ASSPRVAGGSAKNIQY
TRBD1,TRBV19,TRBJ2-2,ASSLGQRGELF
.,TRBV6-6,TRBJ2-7,ASSHDLFSYEQY
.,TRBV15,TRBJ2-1,ATSDYRNEQF
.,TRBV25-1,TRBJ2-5,ASSAGETQY
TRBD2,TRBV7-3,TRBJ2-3,ASSSGLATDTQY
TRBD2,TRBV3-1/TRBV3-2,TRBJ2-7,ASSFGLAGPYEQY
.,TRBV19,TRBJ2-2,ASSMSGLWAGELF
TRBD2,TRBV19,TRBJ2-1,ASSIMSSGAQSSYNEQF
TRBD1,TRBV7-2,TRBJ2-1,ASSWGQEYNEQF
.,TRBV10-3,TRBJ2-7,ATRMDRTYEQY
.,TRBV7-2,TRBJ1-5,ASSPPGNQPQH
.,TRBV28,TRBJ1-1,ASSYGWVSAF
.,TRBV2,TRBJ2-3,ARRQLADTQY
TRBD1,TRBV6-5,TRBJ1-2,ASSYRSGQGYYGYT
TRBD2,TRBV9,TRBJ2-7,ASSARLAGSEQY
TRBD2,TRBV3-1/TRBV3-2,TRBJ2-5,ASSHAGDQETQY
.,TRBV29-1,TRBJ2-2,SVGQGLAGELF
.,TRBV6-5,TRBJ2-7,ASSPVLRRDYEQY
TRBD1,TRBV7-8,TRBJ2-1,ASSLWDRGSQQF
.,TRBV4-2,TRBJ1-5,ASSSQGNSNQPQH
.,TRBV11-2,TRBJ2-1,ASSHRASYNEQF
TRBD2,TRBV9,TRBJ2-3,ASSVAGTSGGPQADTQY
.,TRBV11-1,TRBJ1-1,ASSSLGAMNTEAF
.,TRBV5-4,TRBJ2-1,ASSPRTASYNEQF
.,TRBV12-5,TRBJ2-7,ASGLAAPLYEQY
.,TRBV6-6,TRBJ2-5,ASSPDGAGETQY
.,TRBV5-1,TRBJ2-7,ASSLGVSYEQY
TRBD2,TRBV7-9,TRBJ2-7,ASSQGLAATYEQY
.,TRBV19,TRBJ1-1,ASSRALNTEAF
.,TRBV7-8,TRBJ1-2,ASSLQEGRNT
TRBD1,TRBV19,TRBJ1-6,ASSARGPINSPLH